These 30 T cell receptor beta chains originate from one sample sequenced in a study of a mutant IDH1 vaccine in newly diagnosed glioma. The antigens these receptors bind are not known. The sample's time point: week 23, last vaccination. Every vaccine dose comprised 300 ug of mutant IDH1 20-mer peptide plus topical imiquimod. Repertoires were generated with immunoSEQ multiplex PCR, while TCRdb's copy carries only in-frame clones and drops some. Here the sample spans tens of thousands of clones, 75% to 90% being singletons. Sequencing was performed on PBMCs, taken from a glioma patient whose treatment included an IDH1 peptide vaccine. These receptors all come from a man aged 40-49 years with glioma.

The gene calls are TRBV5-1 and TRBJ2-7; D not resolved. The germline V gene has CDR1 SGHRS and CDR2 YFSETQ. This CDR3 is built from 14 residues. The V gene lost 4 bases and the J gene lost 2 bases, with 13 bases spanning the gap. DNA of the CDR3: TGCGCCAGCAGCCCCTCCGGGCCCCCCTACGAGCAGTACTTC. Amino acids: CASSPSGPPYEQYF.

The chain couples TRBV29-1 to TRBJ2-1; D remains unclear. V lost 7 bases, J lost 5 bases, and 6 bases lay in between. Germline-derived CDR1 and CDR2 are SQVTM and ANQGSEA. CDR3 length equals 10 residues. The CDR3 spells CSGGDNEQFF. CDR3 bases: TGCAGCGGGGGTGACAATGAGCAGTTCTTC.

The chain joins TRBV18 to TRBJ1-3; D not certain. Germline values: CDR1 KGHSH, CDR2 LQKENI. This CDR3 spans 14 amino acids. With 6 bases removed from V and 4 bases from J, the gap between germline ends came to 13 bases. CDR3 loop: CASSPSPSGNTIYF. DNA for the CDR3: TGTGCCAGCTCCCCTTCGCCTTCGGGAAACACCATATATTTT.

Only a few counts were recorded for this clone. J is TRBJ1-6 and V is TRBV14; the D is unclear. The V gene's germline CDR1 is SGHDN and CDR2 FVKESK. The CDR3 totals 14 residues. V was pared by 4 bases and J by 7 bases, with 11 bases between. The CDR3 DNA reads as TGTGCCAGCAGCCCGTTCGGACGAAATTCACCCCTCCACTTT. Its protein product is CASSPFGRNSPLHF.

The chain carries TRBV4-1 and TRBJ1-2, with a tentative D call TRBD1 (5 bases). The V gene's germline CDR1 is MGHRA and CDR2 YSYEKL. The CDR3 loop spans 13 amino acids. V gave up 2 bases and J gave up 8 bases, with 12 bases separating them. The CDR3 nucleotides read TGCGCCAGCAGCCAACCCAGGGCAGGGGGCTACACCTTC. Its protein is CASSQPRAGGYTF.

The chain joins TRBV4-1 to TRBJ1-1; TRBD1 agrees at 8 bases. This CDR3 is built from 14 residues. Unmatched junction bases numbered 5, after V lost 4 bases and J lost 4 bases. CDR1 is MGHRA, CDR2 YSYEKL, per germline. This CDR3 reads CASSPQGAGTEAFF. For the CDR3, the DNA is TGCGCCAGCAGCCCCCAGGGGGCAGGCACTGAAGCTTTCTTT.

The chain recombines TRBV19 with TRBJ1-5; no clear D. Trimming cost V 4 bases and J 6 bases, with 10 bases left between them. The CDR3 contains 13 residues. Germline CDR1 reads LNHDA; CDR2 reads SQIVND (reference sequence). The CDR3 here is CASSSSEGQPQHF. CDR3 DNA: TGTGCCAGTAGTAGCAGTGAGGGTCAGCCCCAGCATTTT.

The sample holds one count of this clone. The V and J genes are TRBV6-1 and TRBJ2-2; no reliable D call. The CDR3 runs to 14 residues. Trimming took 9 bases from V and 8 from J, leaving 19 bases between them. Germline V gene data show CDR1 as MNHNS and CDR2 as SASEGT. The CDR3 here is CASSLHSGTGELFF. The CDR3 DNA reads as TGTGCCAGTTCCCTCCATTCAGGAACTGGGGAGCTGTTTTTT.

This sequence joins TRBV2 and TRBJ2-5, with TRBD2 matching 13 bases. CDR1 and CDR2 (germline): SNHLY, FYNNEI. Trimming removed 6 bases from V and 3 bases from J; junction bases left unmatched: 7. The CDR3 runs 16 residues. The CDR3 nucleotides are TGTGCCAGCAGCCTCGGACTAGCGGGGGTAAAAGAGACCCAGTACTTC. This encodes CASSLGLAGVKETQYF.

CDR3 region: CASSPGGQRMNTEAFF. As DNA, the CDR3 is TGTGCCAGCAGCCCGGGCGGGCAAAGGATGAACACTGAAGCTTTCTTT. The V gene is TRBV7-9, the J gene TRBJ1-1; D uncertain. V was trimmed by 5 bases and J by 0 bases, leaving 16 bases between them. There are 16 residues in the CDR3. Germline V CDR1 and CDR2: SEHNR, FQNEAQ (reference sequence).

This clone showed up just once. V gene TRBV10-2 combines with J gene TRBJ2-3; D remains ambiguous. In germline, CDR1 is WSHSY, CDR2 SAAADI. Trimming pared 8 bases from V and 2 bases from J, leaving 8 bases between. The CDR3 is 12 residues long. The CDR3 DNA reads as TGCGCCAGCTTATCGCACACAGATACGCAGTATTTT. Translating gives CASLSHTDTQYF.

The rearrangement joins TRBV6-5 to TRBJ2-2; D gene ambiguous. CDR1 and CDR2 from the germline V gene are MNHEY and SVGAGI. V lost 2 bases to trimming and J lost 6 bases, with 13 bases between them. This CDR3 is built from 15 residues. The CDR3 DNA follows: TGTGCCAGCAGTTACCGAAAGATATCCCCCGGGGAGCTGTTTTTT. It translates to CASSYRKISPGELFF.

J is TRBJ2-5 and V is TRBV5-1, with D tentatively TRBD1 (6 bases). Germline values: CDR1 SGHRS, CDR2 YFSETQ. CDR3 size: 13 residues. Trimming removed 0 bases at V and 9 bases at J, with 12 bases between. The CDR3 nucleotides are TGCGCCAGCAGCTTGGGTGATGACAGGTCCCAGTACTTC. The encoded protein is CASSLGDDRSQYF.

Points on this clone: Relative to the germline gene, one junction end is altered; a read error may explain this. This sequence joins TRBV6-1 and TRBJ2-4; 7 bases line up with TRBD2. Germline V gene data show CDR1 as MNHNS and CDR2 as SASEGT. CDR3 length: 11 amino acids. The CDR3 region is CASSEVGGWCF. The CDR3 nucleotides are TGTGCCAGCAGTGAAGTGGGGGGGTGGTGCTTC.

The V and J genes are TRBV11-2 and TRBJ1-6; 12 bases map to TRBD1. This CDR3 comprises 15 residues. Trimming took 3 bases from V and 9 from J; bases not matched to a gene: 3. Germline V CDR1 and CDR2: SGHAT, FQNNGV. The CDR3 spells CASSFGTGGSSPLHF. CDR3 DNA sequence: TGTGCCAGCAGCTTTGGGACAGGGGGCAGTTCACCCCTCCACTTT.

CDR3 bases: TGTGCCAGCAGACCGGCCCGGGACAGGGGCCACGAGCAGTACTTC. Translation: CASRPARDRGHEQYF. This rearrangement joins TRBV2 to TRBJ2-7, with 10 bases lining up with TRBD1. Germline V gene lookup returns CDR1 SNHLY and CDR2 FYNNEI. CDR3 length: 15 residues. V was pared by 6 bases and J by 5 bases, with 10 bases of the junction left unmatched.

V and J are TRBV11-3 and TRBJ2-3; no firm D call. This CDR3 has 12 amino acids. Germline loops: CDR1 SGHNT, CDR2 YENEEA. V lost 5 bases and J 6 bases, leaving 9 bases between the germline ends. CDR3 nucleotide sequence: TGTGCCAGCAGCAACTACGGGGATACGCAGTATTTT. It codes for CASSNYGDTQYF.

The chain is built from TRBV30 and TRBJ2-3; D gene uncertain. CDR1 is GTSNPN, CDR2 SVGIG, per germline (reference sequence). Between the trimmed V and J ends, which lost 2 bases and 2 bases, there was a span of 5 bases. This CDR3 is built from 12 residues. The CDR3 loop is CAWSLDTDTQYF. The CDR3 DNA reads TGTGCCTGGAGTTTGGACACAGATACGCAGTATTTT.

The chain carries TRBV5-1 and TRBJ2-5, with TRBD2 as a possible D gene (7 bases). The CDR3 is made up of 15 amino acids. Trimming took off 0 bases at V and 5 bases at J, with 14 bases between the two ends. Germline V CDR1 and CDR2: SGHRS, YFSETQ. This chain's CDR3 is CASSLGGGGDETQYF. In DNA, the CDR3 is TGCGCCAGCAGCTTGGGCGGGGGCGGGGACGAGACCCAGTACTTC.

This chain joins TRBV14 and TRBJ2-7; D gene uncertain. The CDR3 is 12 residues long. Trimming removed 2 bases at V and 7 bases at J, with 9 bases between. Germline loops: CDR1 SGHDN, CDR2 FVKESK. The CDR3 DNA reads TGTGCCAGCAGCCAAAATAGGGCAGAGCAGTACTTC. This encodes CASSQNRAEQYF.

This clone occurred a few times. This rearrangement joins TRBV19 to TRBJ1-1; D is unclear. The CDR3 runs 14 residues. Germline CDR1 LNHDA, CDR2 SQIVND (reference sequence). V was clipped by 6 bases and J by 2 bases, with 13 bases between them. The CDR3 DNA sequence: TGTGCCAGTAGAATGTACAGAGCTAACACTGAAGCTTTCTTT. It yields the protein CASRMYRANTEAFF.

This chain uses TRBV29-1 with TRBJ1-2, with 8 nucleotides matching TRBD1. The length of the CDR3 is 12 residues. Germline CDR1 is SQVTM and CDR2 is ANQGSEA. Trimming cost V 4 bases and J 6 bases; bases outside gene matches: 4. CDR3 DNA: TGCAGCGTTGGGGGGACAGGCGATGGCTACACCTTC. It is translated as CSVGGTGDGYTF.

The chain employs TRBV7-2 and TRBJ1-5, with 11 bases matching TRBD1. With 2 bases clipped from V and 7 bases from J, the junction kept 4 bases outside the gene matches. Germline assignment: CDR1 SGHTA and CDR2 FQGNSA. The CDR3 loop spans 15 amino acids. CDR3 sequence reads: CASSLWTGGGQPQHF. CDR3 coding DNA: TGTGCCAGCAGCTTATGGACAGGGGGCGGGCAGCCCCAGCATTTT.

The chain is built from TRBV4-1 and TRBJ2-7; 10 positions match TRBD1. The CDR3 is 14 amino acids. Trimming at V came to 1 base and at J to 6 bases, leaving 3 bases not matched to a gene. Germline V gene data show CDR1 as MGHRA and CDR2 as YSYEKL. DNA for the CDR3: TGCGCCAGCAGCCAAGGGGACAGGGGTCGCGAGCAGTACTTC. It is translated as CASSQGDRGREQYF.

The gene calls are TRBV18 and TRBJ2-3, with TRBD1 matching over 8 bases. After removal of 5 bases from V and 3 bases from J, the junction contained 7 bases not matched to a gene. Germline loops: CDR1 KGHSH, CDR2 LQKENI. This CDR3 is 15 amino acids long. The CDR3 sequence: CASSGGQGSTDTQYF. The CDR3 DNA is TGTGCCAGCTCAGGTGGACAGGGAAGTACAGATACGCAGTATTTT.

The chain is built from TRBV29-1 and TRBJ2-7, with D possibly being TRBD2 (6 bases). Germline V gene lookup returns CDR1 SQVTM and CDR2 ANQGSEA. Deletions cut 2 bases from V and 4 bases from J, with 12 bases between. The CDR3 extends over 13 amino acids. The CDR3 nucleotides read TGCAGCGTTGAACTGGGGGGACGGTACGAGCAGTACTTC. This codes for CSVELGGRYEQYF.

The genes are TRBV19 and TRBJ1-2; 7 bases agree with TRBD1. The V gene's germline CDR1 is LNHDA and CDR2 SQIVND (reference sequence). Trimming took 5 bases from V and 3 from J; bases not matched to a gene: 3. This CDR3 is 13 amino acids long. CDR3 in amino acids: CASSATGYYGYTF. The DNA of the CDR3 is TGTGCCAGTAGTGCGACAGGGTACTATGGCTACACCTTC.

The chain couples TRBV10-1 to TRBJ2-7; D tentatively reads TRBD1 or TRBD2 (5 bases each). V was shortened by 10 bases and J by 3 bases, with 22 bases between the two germline ends. Germline V gene sequence: CDR1 WNHNN, CDR2 SYGVQD (reference sequence). The CDR3 covers 15 residues. CDR3 DNA sequence: TGCGCCAACTCCCAACGGGGCGAGATTATCTACGAGCAGTACTTC. Translating it yields CANSQRGEIIYEQYF.

V usage is TRBV27 and J usage is TRBJ2-5; D might be TRBD1 (6 bases). Germline V gene data show CDR1 as MNHEY and CDR2 as SMNVEV (reference sequence). The CDR3 runs to 13 residues. Trimming took off 5 bases at V and 2 bases at J, with 9 bases between the two ends. Written as DNA, the CDR3 is TGTGCCAGCAGTCCAAGGGGGCAAGAGACCCAGTACTTC. It yields the protein CASSPRGQETQYF.

V and J are TRBV27 and TRBJ1-6; D not certain. Per germline, CDR1 MNHEY and CDR2 SMNVEV (reference sequence). The V gene lost 1 base and the J gene lost 9 bases, with 10 bases spanning the gap. The CDR3 spans 14 residues. CDR3 DNA: TGTGCCAGCAGTTTATGGGCCAGAGCTTCACCCCTCCACTTT. As protein: CASSLWARASPLHF.